The 31 T cell receptor beta chains below were found in one sample sequenced in a study of cytomegalovirus exposure and HLA in healthy donors. TCRdb keeps only in-frame clones here, not all; method: immunoSEQ multiplex PCR. The sample includes around 230,000 clones, 86% of them seen just once. The specimen sequenced was PBMCs. The receptors stem from a woman in her 30s in good health and CMV-seropositive.

This rearrangement joins TRBV7-3 to TRBJ2-7; 10 nucleotides align to TRBD2. V trimming: 6 bases; J trimming: 5 bases; junction bases outside the gene matches: 10. The CDR3 totals 15 residues. Germline V CDR1 and CDR2: SGHTA, FQGTGA. In DNA form, the CDR3 reads TGTGCCAGCAGTGTACAAAGCGGGAGGGCCCACGAGCAGTACTTC. It specifies CASSVQSGRAHEQYF.

Written as DNA, the CDR3 is TGCAGCGTTGAGACAGGGGACGCCAAAAACATTCAGTACTTC. Protein: CSVETGDAKNIQYF. The chain links TRBV29-1 to TRBJ2-4; 8 bases agree with TRBD1. Germline V gene sequence: CDR1 SQVTM, CDR2 ANQGSEA. Germline trimming cut 3 bases from V and 1 base from J; bases unmatched to any gene: 2. CDR3 length equals 14 residues.

V usage is TRBV5-5 and J usage is TRBJ2-7, with unresolved D. The CDR3 contains 15 residues. Germline V gives CDR1 SGHKS, CDR2 YYEKEE (reference sequence). The V and J ends lost 0 bases and 0 bases respectively, with 10 bases between them. In DNA form, the CDR3 reads TGTGCCAGCAGCTTGGAAGCAGCGAGCTCCTACGAGCAGTACTTC. Translated: CASSLEAASSYEQYF.

This clone was counted only a few times. The V gene is TRBV5-1, the J gene TRBJ2-5; tentatively, D is TRBD1 (5 bases). The V gene lost 1 base and the J gene lost 5 bases, with 12 bases spanning the gap. The CDR3 totals 14 residues. Germline lookup yields CDR1 SGHRS and CDR2 YFSETQ. The CDR3 sequence is CASSLSPSGETQYF. The CDR3 bases are TGCGCCAGCAGCTTGTCCCCGTCAGGGGAGACCCAGTACTTC.

This sequence joins TRBV6-1 and TRBJ2-2, with a possible D match to TRBD1 (5 bases). V lost 6 bases and J lost 6, with 14 bases in between. CDR3 length: 14 amino acids. From germline, CDR1 is MNHNS and CDR2 SASEGT. The CDR3 DNA follows: TGTGCCAGCAGATTCAGTCAGGGATCCGGGGAGCTGTTTTTT. Protein: CASRFSQGSGELFF.

This chain joins TRBV13 and TRBJ2-5; D not resolved. Trimming cost V 2 bases and J 5 bases, with 9 bases left between them. Germline-derived CDR1 and CDR2 are PRHDT and FYEKMQ (reference sequence). The CDR3 is 13 residues long. CDR3 bases: TGTGCCAGCAGCTTAAGTCCTAGGGAGACCCAGTACTTC. It yields the protein CASSLSPRETQYF.

The rearrangement joins TRBV6-5 to TRBJ1-3; D ambiguous. The length of the CDR3 is 15 residues. V shed 7 bases and J shed 0 bases, with 13 bases lying between them. Germline V gene lookup returns CDR1 MNHEY and CDR2 SVGAGI. CDR3 bases: TGTGCCAGCATAGATCGACGGGTCTCTGGAAACACCATATATTTT. Translating gives CASIDRRVSGNTIYF.

The chain joins TRBV6-5 to TRBJ1-2, with TRBD1 as a possible D gene (5 bases). Germline V CDR1 and CDR2: MNHEY, SVGAGI. With 2 bases removed from V and 1 base from J, the gap between germline ends came to 8 bases. The CDR3 consists of 14 residues. The CDR3 nucleotides read TGTGCCAGCAGTTACAGGCAGGGTAACTATGGCTACACCTTC. Amino acids: CASSYRQGNYGYTF.

The chain has TRBV9 and TRBJ1-1; tentative D call: TRBD1 (5 bases). The CDR3 runs 14 residues. V was clipped by 2 bases and J by 5 bases, with 13 bases between them. Germline V gives CDR1 SGDLS, CDR2 YYNGEE. The CDR3 nucleotides read TGTGCCAGCAGCGTTGGGGGAGGGTTGACTGAAGCTTTCTTT. Amino acids: CASSVGGGLTEAFF.

This chain links TRBV27 with TRBJ2-7; TRBD1 matches at 7 bases. The V segment lost 4 bases and the J segment 0 bases; nucleotides outside the gene matches: 6. The germline CDR1 and CDR2 sequences are MNHEY and SMNVEV (reference sequence). The CDR3 runs to 15 residues. In DNA form, the CDR3 reads TGTGCCAGCAGTTCCACGGACAGGTTCTCCTACGAGCAGTACTTC. This encodes CASSSTDRFSYEQYF.

This CDR3 is CASSPRGAEQYF. The CDR3 coding sequence is TGCGCCAGCAGCCCCCGGGGGGCCGAGCAGTACTTC. J is TRBJ2-7 and V is TRBV5-1, with a possible D match to TRBD2 (7 bases). Germline CDR1 reads SGHRS; CDR2 reads YFSETQ. V lost 4 bases and J lost 6, with 11 bases in between. The CDR3 is 12 amino acids.

The V and J genes are TRBV6-1 and TRBJ2-2, with 10 bases aligning to TRBD2. CDR3 size: 16 residues. Germline assignment: CDR1 MNHNS and CDR2 SASEGT. V gave up 3 bases and J gave up 7 bases; unmatched junction bases: 8. The DNA of the CDR3 is TGTGCCAGCAGTGATTTTGCTAGCGGGAGTTTCGGGGAGCTGTTTTTT. Its translation: CASSDFASGSFGELFF.

The CDR3 region is CSVEPGQYNEQFF. The CDR3 region has the DNA TGCAGCGTTGAACCGGGACAGTACAATGAGCAGTTCTTC. The gene calls are TRBV29-1 and TRBJ2-1, with TRBD1 matching 7 bases. V was clipped by 2 bases and J by 4 bases; unmatched bases: 2. The CDR3 has 13 residues. Germline CDR1 and CDR2: SQVTM and ANQGSEA.

CDR3 amino acids: CASSLLGEVDEQFF. The DNA for the CDR3 is TGTGCCAGCAGCTTGCTAGGGGAAGTGGATGAGCAGTTCTTC. The chain couples TRBV5-8 to TRBJ2-1; D possibly corresponds to TRBD1 (5 bases). Germline loops: CDR1 SGHTS, CDR2 YDEGEE. This CDR3 spans 14 amino acids. V was pared by 1 base and J by 8 bases, with 13 bases between.

The V gene is TRBV7-9, the J gene TRBJ2-7, with 7 bases identical to TRBD1. This CDR3 region has 15 residues. Germline-derived CDR1 and CDR2 are SEHNR and FQNEAQ (reference sequence). Losses at the gene ends were 3 bases for V and 3 bases for J; bases not matched to a gene: 8. The CDR3 DNA sequence: TGTGCCAGCAGCTTCCGACAGGGTTCACTCTACGAGCAGTACTTC. It translates to CASSFRQGSLYEQYF.

The chain uses TRBV28 and TRBJ1-2, with a weak D call TRBD1 (5 bases). CDR3 length equals 16 residues. Trimming shortened V by 1 base and J by 6 bases, and 18 bases separated the two germline ends. The germline CDR1 and CDR2 sequences are MDHEN and SYDVKM. DNA for the CDR3: TGTGCCAGCAGTTTATCGAGTATGTACAGGTACGATGGCTACACCTTC. Translated: CASSLSSMYRYDGYTF.

This chain links TRBV5-1 with TRBJ2-5; 10 nucleotides align to TRBD2. CDR3 length equals 16 residues. V lost 1 base, J lost 4 bases, and 7 bases stayed unmatched. Germline V gene sequence: CDR1 SGHRS, CDR2 YFSETQ. The CDR3 nucleotides read TGCGCCAGCAGCTTGACCCTAGCGGGAGAGGGAGAGACCCAGTACTTC. Amino acid sequence: CASSLTLAGEGETQYF. Complete variable domain (other parts from reference TRBV5-1 and TRBJ2-5): KAGVTQTPRYLIKTRGQQVTLSCSPISGHRSVSWYQQTPGQGLQFLFEYFSETQRNKGNFPGRFSGRQFSNSRSEMNVSTLELGDSALYLCASSLTLAGEGETQYFGPGTRLLVL.

This chain uses TRBV5-6 with TRBJ2-3; tentative D call: TRBD2 (5 bases). The germline V gene has CDR1 SGHDT and CDR2 YYEEEE. The CDR3 consists of 17 residues. The ends were cut back, 2 bases at V and 4 bases at J, with 20 bases in the middle. CDR3 protein: CASSLKISSSLPDTQYF. CDR3 bases: TGTGCCAGCAGCTTAAAGATTTCGTCTAGCTTGCCAGATACGCAGTATTTT.

A word on this clone: At the DNA level, this CDR3 is encoded by other sequences in the same sample as well. The gene calls are TRBV7-3 and TRBJ1-1; 7 positions agree with TRBD1. Germline loops: CDR1 SGHTA, CDR2 FQGTGA. The CDR3 covers 13 residues. Unmatched junction bases numbered 6, after V lost 6 bases and J lost 5 bases. The CDR3, as DNA: TGTGCCAGCAGTTCCCAGGGGGGAACTGAAGCTTTCTTT. It yields the protein CASSSQGGTEAFF. Drawing the rest from reference TRBV7-3 and TRBJ1-1, the complete variable domain is GAGVSQTPSNKVTEKGKYVELRCDPISGHTALYWYRQSLGQGPEFLIYFQGTGAADDSGLPNDRFFAVRPEGSVSTLKIQRTERGDSAVYLCASSSQGGTEAFFGQGTRLTVV.

The chain has TRBV4-1 and TRBJ1-1; possibly TRBD1 for D (5 bases). The V end lost 0 bases, the J end lost 6 bases, and 11 bases lay between the germline ends. Germline-derived CDR1 and CDR2 are MGHRA and YSYEKL. The CDR3 contains 14 residues. CDR3 sequence: CASSQDIQGAEAFF. CDR3 sequence (DNA): TGCGCCAGCAGCCAAGACATTCAAGGGGCTGAAGCTTTCTTT.

This clone has just one count. The gene calls are TRBV19 and TRBJ1-5, with TRBD1 matching 7 bases. Trimming at V came to 3 bases and at J to 6 bases, leaving 5 bases not matched to a gene. The germline gives CDR1 LNHDA, CDR2 SQIVND (reference sequence). The CDR3 is 14 amino acids. For the CDR3, the DNA is TGTGCCAGTAGTATGTACAGGGGCACTCAGCCCCAGCATTTT. This encodes CASSMYRGTQPQHF.

The V gene is TRBV30, the J gene TRBJ1-2; 8 bases fit TRBD1. This CDR3 region has 14 residues. Trimming took 4 bases from V and 4 from J; bases not matched to a gene: 8. The germline V gene encodes CDR1 GTSNPN and CDR2 SVGIG (reference sequence). The CDR3 spells CAWNPGGAGYGYTF. The CDR3 region has the DNA TGTGCCTGGAATCCAGGGGGCGCCGGCTATGGCTACACCTTC.

The rearrangement links TRBV19 to TRBJ1-2; unclear D gene. The CDR3 is 13 residues long. The germline CDR1 and CDR2 sequences are LNHDA and SQIVND (reference sequence). The V and J ends lost 3 bases and 8 bases respectively, with 13 bases between them. CDR3 protein: CASSIGVLGGYTF. Here the CDR3 DNA reads TGTGCCAGTAGTATCGGGGTGCTGGGAGGCTACACCTTC. The variable domain in full, with the rest retrieved from reference TRBV19 and TRBJ1-2, is DGGITQSPKYLFRKEGQNVTLSCEQNLNHDAMYWYRQDPGQGLRLIYYSQIVNDFQKGDIAEGYSVSREKKESFPLTVTSAQKNPTAFYLCASSIGVLGGYTFGSGTRLTVV.

This chain joins TRBV19 and TRBJ2-7, with 7 bases identical to TRBD1. This CDR3 is 13 amino acids long. The V and J ends lost 6 bases and 2 bases, in that order; junction bases with no gene match: 4. Per the germline V gene, CDR1 is LNHDA and CDR2 is SQIVND (reference sequence). CDR3 DNA: TGTGCCAGTAGCTACAGGGGAACCTACGAGCAGTACTTC. This encodes CASSYRGTYEQYF.

The V call is TRBV5-5, the J call TRBJ1-2, with D maybe TRBD1 (6 bases). Germline CDR1 and CDR2: SGHKS and YYEKEE (reference sequence). This CDR3 is 17 amino acids long. V lost 2 bases, J lost 2 bases, and 19 bases lay in between. This CDR3 reads CASSFWMGTGSNYGYTF. The DNA for the CDR3 is TGTGCCAGCAGCTTTTGGATGGGAACAGGGTCCAACTATGGCTACACCTTC.

This rearrangement joins TRBV30 to TRBJ2-2; 8 positions agree with TRBD2. Looked up from germline, CDR1 is GTSNPN and CDR2 is SVGIG (reference sequence). The CDR3 totals 13 residues. The V segment lost 7 bases and the J segment 3 bases; nucleotides outside the gene matches: 4. CDR3 nucleotide sequence: TGTGCCTCGGCTAGCGGGTACACCGGGGAGCTGTTTTTT. It codes for CASASGYTGELFF.

The rearrangement links TRBV29-1 to TRBJ1-1; perhaps TRBD1 as D (5 bases). CDR3 length: 11 residues. Germline loops: CDR1 SQVTM, CDR2 ANQGSEA. V lost 4 bases to trimming and J lost 5 bases, with 8 bases between them. CDR3 in amino acids: CSVARGTEAFF. Here the CDR3 DNA reads TGCAGCGTTGCGCGGGGGACTGAAGCTTTCTTT. Full variable domain (outside the CDR3, taken from reference TRBV29-1 and TRBJ1-1): SAVISQKPSRDICQRGTSLTIQCQVDSQVTMMFWYRQQPGQSLTLIATANQGSEATYESGFVIDKFPISRPNLTFSTLTVSNMSPEDSSIYLCSVARGTEAFFGQGTRLTVV.

The chain uses TRBV6-1 and TRBJ2-5, with a possible D match to TRBD1 (6 bases). CDR3 length: 15 amino acids. V was pared by 7 bases and J by 5 bases, with 20 bases between. From germline, CDR1 is MNHNS and CDR2 SASEGT. The CDR3 reads CASNLPGDGWETQYF. For the CDR3, the DNA is TGTGCCAGCAACCTTCCAGGGGACGGATGGGAGACCCAGTACTTC.

The chain combines TRBV2 with TRBJ2-3; TRBD2 aligns across 12 bases. J gave up 2 bases and V 7 bases, and 13 bases lay outside the gene matches. Looked up from germline, CDR1 is SNHLY and CDR2 is FYNNEI. The CDR3 has 18 residues. The CDR3 DNA reads as TGTGCCAGCAACCTAGAGGGGGCTAGCGGGAGGGACACAGATACGCAGTATTTT. It codes for CASNLEGASGRDTDTQYF.

This rearrangement joins TRBV9 to TRBJ2-5; D may be TRBD2 (6 bases). CDR1 is SGDLS, CDR2 YYNGEE, per germline. The CDR3 contains 13 residues. Between the trimmed V and J ends, which lost 6 bases and 2 bases, there was a span of 11 bases. CDR3 in amino acids: CASTGGTQETQYF. CDR3 in DNA: TGTGCCAGCACCGGAGGGACGCAAGAGACCCAGTACTTC.

The chain couples TRBV5-6 to TRBJ2-5; D may be TRBD2 (6 bases). This CDR3 region has 12 residues. V was clipped by 4 bases and J by 5 bases, with 9 bases between them. Germline loops: CDR1 SGHDT, CDR2 YYEEEE. The CDR3 loop is CASSPGGETQYF. The DNA of the CDR3 is TGTGCCAGCAGCCCCGGAGGGGAGACCCAGTACTTC.